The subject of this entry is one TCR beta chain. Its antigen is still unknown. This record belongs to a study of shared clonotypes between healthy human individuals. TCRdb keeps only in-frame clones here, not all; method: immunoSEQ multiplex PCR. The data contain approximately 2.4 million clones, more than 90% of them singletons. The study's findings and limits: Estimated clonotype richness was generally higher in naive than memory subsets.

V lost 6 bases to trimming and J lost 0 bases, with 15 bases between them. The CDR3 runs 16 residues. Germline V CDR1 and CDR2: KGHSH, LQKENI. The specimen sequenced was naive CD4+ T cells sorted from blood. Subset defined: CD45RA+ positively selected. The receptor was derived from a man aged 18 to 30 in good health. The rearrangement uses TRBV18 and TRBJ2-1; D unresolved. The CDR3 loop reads CASSSTSPSSYNEQFF. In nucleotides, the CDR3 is TGTGCCAGCTCCTCGACATCCCCCAGCTCCTACAATGAGCAGTTCTTC. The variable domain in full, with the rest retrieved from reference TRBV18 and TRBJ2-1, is NAGVMQNPRHLVRRRGQEARLRCSPMKGHSHVYWYRQLPEEGLKFMVYLQKENIIDESGMPKERFSAEFPKEGPSILRIQQVVRGDSAAYFCASSSTSPSSYNEQFFGPGTRLTVL.